The following is a T cell receptor beta chain sequence with its context. The sample comes from a study of blood T cell repertoires in COVID-19. The assay was immunoSEQ multiplex PCR, and TCRdb's table has in-frame clones only and misses some. The profile shows some 140,000 clones, about 86% of them singletons. The CDR3 loop spans 16 amino acids. The germline V gene has CDR1 SGHTA and CDR2 FQGNSA. The junction had 8 bases not matched to a gene; V was cut back by 3 bases and J by 2 bases. The sequence came from a woman aged 55-70 years with active or convalescent COVID-19. Sequencing used peripheral blood. The gene calls are TRBV7-2 and TRBJ2-3, with TRBD2 matching over 7 bases. In DNA form, the CDR3 reads TGTGCCAGCAGCTTTAGCAGGACTAGTGCCACAGATACGCAGTATTTT. Protein: CASSFSRTSATDTQYF.